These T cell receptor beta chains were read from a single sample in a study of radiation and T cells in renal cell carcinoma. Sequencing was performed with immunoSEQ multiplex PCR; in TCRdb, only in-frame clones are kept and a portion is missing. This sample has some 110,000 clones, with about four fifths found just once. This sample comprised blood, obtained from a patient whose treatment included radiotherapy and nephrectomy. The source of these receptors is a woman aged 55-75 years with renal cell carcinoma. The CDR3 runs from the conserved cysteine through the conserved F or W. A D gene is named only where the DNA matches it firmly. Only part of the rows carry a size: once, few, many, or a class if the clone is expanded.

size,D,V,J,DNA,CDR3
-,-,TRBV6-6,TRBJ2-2,TGTGCCAGCAGTTACGACAGGGAGGGTGTCGGGGAGCTGTTTTTT,CASSYDREGVGELFF
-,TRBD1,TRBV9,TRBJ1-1,TGTGCCAGCAGCGCCGGGGACAGTTATTTAAACACTGAAGCTTTCTTT,CASSAGDSYLNTEAFF
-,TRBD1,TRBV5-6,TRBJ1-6,TGTGCCAGCAGCTTGGCTGGGACAGCCCGCCCCACAATTTGGTCACCCCTCCACTTT,CASSLAGTARPTIWSPLHF
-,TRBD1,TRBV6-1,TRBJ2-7,TGTGCCAGCAGTGAAGTGGGGGGACAGGGGGCTTCGTACGAGCAGTACTTC,CASSEVGGQGASYEQYF
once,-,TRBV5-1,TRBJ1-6,TGCGCCAGCAGCTTGGTAGGGTTAAACTCACCCCTCCACTTT,CASSLVGLNSPLHF
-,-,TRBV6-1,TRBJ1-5,TGTGCCAGCAGTGAATTTTGGGGGGCGGGTCAGCCCCAGCATTTT,CASSEFWGAGQPQHF
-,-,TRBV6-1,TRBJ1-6,TGTGCCAGCACCCCCACTAGGGTAACGAATTCACCCCTCCACTTT,CASTPTRVTNSPLHF
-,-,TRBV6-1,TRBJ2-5,TGTGCCAGCGGAATAGGGAGTGTGGGAGAGACCCAGTACTTC,CASGIGSVGETQYF
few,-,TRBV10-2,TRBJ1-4,TGCGCCAGCTTACCTCCCCCTCCGGATGAAAAACTGTTTTTT,CASLPPPPDEKLFF
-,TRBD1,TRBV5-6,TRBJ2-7,TGTGCCAGCAGCCCACCGGGACAGGGATCCGAGCAGTACTTC,CASSPPGQGSEQYF
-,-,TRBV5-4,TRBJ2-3,TGTGCCAGCAGCTTGGTAGTCGGACGCGGAGAGGCGCAGTATTTT,CASSLVVGRGEAQYF
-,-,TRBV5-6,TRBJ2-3,TGTGCCAGCAGATGGCGGGGCACAGATACGCAGTATTTT,CASRWRGTDTQYF
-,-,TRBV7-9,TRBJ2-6,TGTGCCAGCAGCTTGGGTCCATCCGGAGGGGCCAACGTCCTGACTTTC,CASSLGPSGGANVLTF
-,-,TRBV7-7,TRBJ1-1,TGTGCTAGCAGCTTATCATCGAACACTGAAGCTTTCTTT,CASSLSSNTEAFF
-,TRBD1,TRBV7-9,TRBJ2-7,TGTGCCAGCAGCCTCGAAGACAGGGCCTACGAGCAGTACTTC,CASSLEDRAYEQYF
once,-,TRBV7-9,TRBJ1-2,TGTGCCAGCAGCTCGCCACAGGGCGATATCTATGGCTACACCTTC,CASSSPQGDIYGYTF
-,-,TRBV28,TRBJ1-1,TGTGCCAGCAGTTCCCCCCTAACAGGGAACACTGAAGCTTTCTTT,CASSSPLTGNTEAFF
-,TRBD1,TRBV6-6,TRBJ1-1,TGTGCCAGCAGCGCCGGGACAGGGGGGACTGAAGCTTTCTTT,CASSAGTGGTEAFF
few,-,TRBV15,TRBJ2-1,TGTGCCACCAGCAGAGATTATGGGTCGAGGGATTTCAATGAGCAGTTCTTC,CATSRDYGSRDFNEQFF
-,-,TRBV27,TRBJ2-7,TGTGCCAGCAGTATCGGGCGTCACTACGAGCAGTACTTC,CASSIGRHYEQYF
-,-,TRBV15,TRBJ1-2,TGTGCCACCAGCAGAGGGGGGCAAAATCCACAGCCTTATGGCTACACCTTC,CATSRGGQNPQPYGYTF
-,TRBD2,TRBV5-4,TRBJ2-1,TGTGCCAGCAGCGTAACCAGCGGGAGGGCCAGGAATGAGCAGTTCTTC,CASSVTSGRARNEQFF
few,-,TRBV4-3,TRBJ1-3,TGCGCCAGCAGCCAAGAGGGCGGATTTGGAAACACCATATATTTT,CASSQEGGFGNTIYF
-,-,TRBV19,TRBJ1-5,TGTGCCAGTATGGGCAGGGATAATCAGCCCCAGCATTTT,CASMGRDNQPQHF
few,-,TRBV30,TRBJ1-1,TGTGCCTGGAGTCCCAGAGTGAACACTGAAGCTTTCTTT,CAWSPRVNTEAFF
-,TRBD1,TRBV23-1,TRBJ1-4,TGCGCCAGCAGTTCTTCCGGGACAGGGGATGAAAAACTGTTTTTT,CASSSSGTGDEKLFF
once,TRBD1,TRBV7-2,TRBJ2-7,TGTGCCAGCAGCGGAAGACAGGGCATCAGTTCCTACGAGCAGTACTTC,CASSGRQGISSYEQYF
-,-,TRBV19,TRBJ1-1,TGTGCCAGTGCAACAAAGAACACTGAAGCTTTCTTT,CASATKNTEAFF
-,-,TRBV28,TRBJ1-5,TGTGCCAGCAGAGGGCCAGGAACACGGCCCCAGCATTTT,CASRGPGTRPQHF
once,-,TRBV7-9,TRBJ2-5,TGTGCCAGCAGCAGAGGGGGGACCCTACAAGAGACCCAGTACTTC,CASSRGGTLQETQYF
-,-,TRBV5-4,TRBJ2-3,TGTGCCAGCAGTTGGGGGGCGGGGCCAGGCGTAGATACGCAGTATTTT,CASSWGAGPGVDTQYF
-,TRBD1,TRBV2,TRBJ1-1,TGTGCCAGCAGTACCCCTTGGCGACAGGGGGCGATTTTGAACACTGAAGCTTTCTTT,CASSTPWRQGAILNTEAFF
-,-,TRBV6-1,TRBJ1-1,TGTGCCAGCAGTTCCTCCGGGACGTCGTGGGCTTTCTTT,CASSSSGTSWAFF
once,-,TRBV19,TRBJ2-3,TGTGCCAGTAGTCAGGACTTCACAGATACGCAGTATTTT,CASSQDFTDTQYF
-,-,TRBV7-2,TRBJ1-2,TGTGCCAGCAGCCCCGATCCAGGGCGTTCCTATGGCTACACCTTC,CASSPDPGRSYGYTF
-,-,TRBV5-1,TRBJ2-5,TGCGCCAGCAGCCCCAGTGTGGGGAACCAAGAGACCCAGTACTTC,CASSPSVGNQETQYF
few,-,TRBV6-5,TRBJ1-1,TGTGCCAGCAGTTACTCCCAGGGGTTGTGGAACACTGAAGCTTTCTTT,CASSYSQGLWNTEAFF
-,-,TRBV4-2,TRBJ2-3,TGTGCCAGCAGCCAAGCTTGGCCAGCCGACAGCACAGATACGCAGTATTTT,CASSQAWPADSTDTQYF
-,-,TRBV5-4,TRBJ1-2,TGTGCCAGCAGCTTGGTTGGGATAGGACATGGCTACACCTTC,CASSLVGIGHGYTF
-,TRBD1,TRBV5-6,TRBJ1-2,TGTGCCAGCACCCCCGGGGGGGGACAGGGAGTTACTAACTATGGCTACACCTTC,CASTPGGGQGVTNYGYTF
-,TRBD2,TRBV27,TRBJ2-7,TGTGCCAGCAGTTTACCATCGGGACTAGCGGGGGGCCGGGAGCAGTACTTC,CASSLPSGLAGGREQYF
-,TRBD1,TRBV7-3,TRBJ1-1,TGTGCCAGCAGCTTACAGGGGGACACTGAAGCTTTCTTT,CASSLQGDTEAFF
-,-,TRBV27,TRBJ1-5,TGTGCCAGCAGTTTAGCCAGGGCTCCTGGGCCCCAGCATTTT,CASSLARAPGPQHF